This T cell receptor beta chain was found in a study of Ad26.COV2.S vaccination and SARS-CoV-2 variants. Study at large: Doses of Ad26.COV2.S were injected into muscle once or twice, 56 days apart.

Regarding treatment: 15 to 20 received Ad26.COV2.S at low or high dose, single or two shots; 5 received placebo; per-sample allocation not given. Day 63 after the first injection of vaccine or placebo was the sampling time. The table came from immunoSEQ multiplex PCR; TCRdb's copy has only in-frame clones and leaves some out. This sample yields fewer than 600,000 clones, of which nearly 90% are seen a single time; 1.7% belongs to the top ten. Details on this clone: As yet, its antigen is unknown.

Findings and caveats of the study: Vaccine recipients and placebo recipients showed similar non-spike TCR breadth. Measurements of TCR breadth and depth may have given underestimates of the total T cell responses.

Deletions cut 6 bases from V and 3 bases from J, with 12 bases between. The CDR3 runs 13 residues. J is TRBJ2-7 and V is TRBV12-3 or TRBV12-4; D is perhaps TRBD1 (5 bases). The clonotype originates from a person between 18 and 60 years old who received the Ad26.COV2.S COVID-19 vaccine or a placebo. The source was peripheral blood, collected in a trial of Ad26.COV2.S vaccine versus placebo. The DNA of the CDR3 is TGTGCCAGCAGCGCCCGACAGCGCTACGAGCAGTACTTC. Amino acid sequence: CASSARQRYEQYF.